Below are 5 T cell receptor beta chains sequenced from a single sample in a study of regulatory T cells in long-lasting Graves disease. The time point denotes: persistent/refractory GD, antithyroid drugs over 5 years with positive TRAb. Extracted RNA from PBMCs served as the source of the TCR library. Combining iRepertoire HTBI primers with Arm-PCR of CDR3 regions, the authors built TCR beta libraries. From the multiplex PCR reads, TCRdb called clonotypes with MiXCR, one entry per CDR3 protein. The table has 450,000 or so distinct CDR3 sequences, 22% seen once. Sample: peripheral blood mononuclear cells (PBMCs), taken when the disease was refractory, from a patient treated with antithyroid drugs. All receptors come from a female donor with Graves disease.

There are many counts of this clonotype. The chain combines TRBV12-3 or TRBV12-4 with TRBJ2-2, with 12 bases identical to TRBD1. This CDR3 has 16 residues. Losses at the gene ends were 4 bases for V and 2 bases for J; bases not matched to a gene: 2. The CDR3 protein is CASSSGTGGNTGELFF. DNA for the CDR3: TGTGCCAGCAGTTCCGGGACAGGGGGCAACACCGGGGAGCTGTTTTTT.

This clonotype came up a few times. The chain couples TRBV6-1 to TRBJ2-2; 15 positions match TRBD2. CDR3 length equals 16 residues. Germline CDR1 is MNHNS and CDR2 is SASEGT. The ends lost 6 bases at V and 8 bases at J; junction bases unmatched: 7. The CDR3 loop is CASRGLAGGPWGELFF. DNA of the CDR3: TGTGCCAGCAGAGGACTAGCGGGAGGGCCGTGGGGGGAGCTGTTTTTT.

The CDR3 nucleotides read TGTGCCAGCAGCTTACTCTCGGAGGGCTACACCTTC. Translating gives CASSLLSEGYTF. The chain recombines TRBV7-9 with TRBJ1-2; no clear D gene. CDR1 is SEHNR and CDR2 is FQNEAQ in the germline V gene (reference sequence). Trimming removed 2 bases at V and 8 bases at J, with 9 bases between. The CDR3 runs 12 residues.

The chain carries TRBV11-3 and TRBJ2-3; TRBD2 aligns across 14 bases. Germline assignment: CDR1 SGHNT and CDR2 YENEEA. The trim removed 4 bases at V and 0 bases at J, leaving 9 bases unmatched. This CDR3 is built from 19 residues. The CDR3 DNA reads as TGTGCCAGCAGCTCCGGACTAGCGGGGGGAAGTGGGAGCACAGATACGCAGTATTTT. Its protein is CASSSGLAGGSGSTDTQYF.

This clonotype occurred many times. The chain uses TRBV2 and TRBJ2-7; 7 nucleotides agree with TRBD2. Germline V gene sequence: CDR1 SNHLY, CDR2 FYNNEI. This CDR3 spans 13 amino acids. J was trimmed by 5 bases and V by 7 bases; bases with no gene match: 8. The CDR3 reads CASISGEGDEQYF. CDR3 nucleotide sequence: TGTGCCAGCATAAGCGGGGAAGGGGACGAGCAGTACTTC.